This T cell receptor beta chain was observed in a study of blood T cell repertoires in COVID-19. Looking at the study overall: Italy, Spain and the United States were the sources of the convalescent and acute COVID-19 samples. In each case, the material was cDNA or gDNA derived from T cells, B-cell-depleted T cells, or PBMCs.

In this sample, this clone turned up a few times. Germline trimming cut 5 bases from V and 7 bases from J; bases unmatched to any gene: 5. CDR3 length: 13 residues. CDR1 and CDR2 from the germline V gene are LNHDA and SQIVND (reference sequence). As processed by the authors: Reference gene primer amplification yielded estimated nucleated cell counts. Data came from immunoSEQ multiplex PCR; TCRdb stores just in-frame clones and leaves some out. Clone size and V and J calls were adopted from that table, with D and trimming inferred from the DNA. This table has approximately 49,000 clones, over 65% appearing once.

The TCR sequence derives from a woman in her 70s with acute or convalescent COVID-19. The rearrangement joins TRBV19 to TRBJ2-1, with TRBD1 matching 7 bases. Material: peripheral blood. The CDR3 DNA follows: TGTGCCAGTAGTTCTACAGGGGAAAATGAGCAGTTCTTC. This translates into CASSSTGENEQFF.